The clone carrying this T cell receptor beta chain has more than one count but fewer than ten. The antigen remains unidentified. The data were taken from a study of T-cell memory formation after mild COVID-19. Regarding the study as a whole: Day 15 to 85 contractors were CD4/CD8 balanced; later expanders leaned CD4+.

The 5'RACE method, run with constant-segment primers, produced TCR alpha and TCR beta cDNA libraries (carrying sample barcodes and UMIs). One entry per CDR3 protein results from TCRdb running MiXCR on the 5' RACE reads. The sample consists of just over 400,000 distinct CDR3 sequences, about 25% of them appearing once. The CDR3 spans 15 residues. In germline, CDR1 is SGDLS, CDR2 YYNGEE. Trimming pared 4 bases from V and 0 bases from J, leaving 10 bases between. The sequence derives from an adult woman who had mild COVID-19 (a few samples of this study predate the infection). Cell type and time point are not known. The specimen was PBMCs or a T cell subset sorted from them (not recorded which). J is TRBJ2-2 and V is TRBV9; D uncertain. CDR3 protein: CASSPSVANTGELFF. CDR3 bases: TGTGCCAGCAGCCCCAGTGTCGCGAACACCGGGGAGCTGTTTTTT.